This T cell receptor (beta chain) was identified during a study of Tregs in tolerant kidney transplant recipients. As regards this clone: What it binds is unknown.

Study-wide findings and caveats: Findings come from small patient numbers and require larger validation. Tregs expanded with activated donor B cells seemed most donor-specific. This study did not directly address biological reproducibility.

Here immunoSEQ multiplex PCR was the method, and the copy in TCRdb shows in-frame clones only, minus some. The sample shows just over 30,000 clones, approximately 80% of them seen only once. The sequence came from a human donor in good health. Sequencing used Tregs from blood cultured with allogeneic cells.

CDR3 nucleotides: TGTGCCAGCAGTCTCAACGGGGGCAGCCCTAACTATGGCTACACCTTC. The encoded protein is CASSLNGGSPNYGYTF. The chain links TRBV6-4 to TRBJ1-2; D possibly corresponds to TRBD1 (6 bases). The CDR3 length is 16 residues. Trimming left V 5 bases short and J 0 bases short, with 16 bases between. In germline, CDR1 is MRHNA, CDR2 SNTAGT.